This TCR beta chain was recovered during a study of shared clonotypes between healthy human individuals. Study-wide context: The plates for each donor numbered three CD4 naive, three CD4 memory, two CD8 naive and one CD8 memory.

Germline V gene data show CDR1 as WNHNN and CDR2 as SYGVQD (reference sequence). There are 15 residues in the CDR3. V lost 3 bases and J lost 2, with 12 bases in between. A CD45RA+ naive subset and a CD45RA-negative memory subset were split from CD4+ cells. TCRdb keeps only in-frame clones here, not all; method: immunoSEQ multiplex PCR. This table holds roughly 2,500,000 clones, approximately 93% found once. Notes on this clone: Antigen specificity is unknown.

Study-wide results and caveats: Sequencing depth was expected to affect clonotype sharing among donors.

The TCR originated in a man between 18 and 29 years old in good health. Some clones in this sample may be carry-over from other donors' samples. Source material: naive CD4+ T cells from PBMCs. The subset here: CD45RA+ positively selected. The gene calls are TRBV10-1 and TRBJ2-3; weak D call: TRBD1 (6 bases). Written as DNA, the CDR3 is TGCGCCAGCAGTGAACTGGACAGCTACACAGATACGCAGTATTTT. Protein sequence: CASSELDSYTDTQYF.